The clone carrying this TCR beta chain was picked up one time. Its cognate antigen is unknown. Sequencing used immunoSEQ multiplex PCR; TCRdb keeps in-frame clones, though not all of them. The table has roughly 38,000 clones, around 82% seen once. These data are taken from a study of CD4 T cells in relation to SARS-CoV-2 and coronaviruses. Germline assignment: CDR1 SGHDT and CDR2 YYEEEE. The V end lost 0 bases, the J end lost 2 bases, and 12 bases lay between the germline ends. The CDR3 is made up of 15 amino acids. This chain uses TRBV5-6 with TRBJ2-7; perhaps TRBD2 as D (6 bases). The sequenced sample was naive CD4+ T cells from PBMCs, cultured in vitro. Subset noted: naive CD4+ T cells isolated by negative enrichment. This TCR came from an adult with COVID-19. The CDR3 region has the DNA TGTGCCAGCAGCTTGGTGGGACTGACAACCTACGAGCAGTACTTC. It codes for CASSLVGLTTYEQYF.